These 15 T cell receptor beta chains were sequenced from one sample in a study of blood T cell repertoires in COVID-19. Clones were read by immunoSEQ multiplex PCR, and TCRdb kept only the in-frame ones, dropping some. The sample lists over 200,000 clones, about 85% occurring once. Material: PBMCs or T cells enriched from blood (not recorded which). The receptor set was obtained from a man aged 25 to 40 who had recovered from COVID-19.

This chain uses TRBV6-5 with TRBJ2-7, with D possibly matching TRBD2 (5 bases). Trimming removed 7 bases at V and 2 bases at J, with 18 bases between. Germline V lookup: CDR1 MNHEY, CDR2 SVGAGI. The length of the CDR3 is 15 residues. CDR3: CASTRGNGQTYEQYF. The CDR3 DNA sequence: TGTGCCAGCACCCGAGGGAATGGCCAAACCTACGAGCAGTACTTC.

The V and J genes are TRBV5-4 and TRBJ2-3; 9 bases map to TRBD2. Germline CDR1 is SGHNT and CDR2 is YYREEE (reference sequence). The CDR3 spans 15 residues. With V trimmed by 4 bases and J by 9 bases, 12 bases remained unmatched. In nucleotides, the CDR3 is TGTGCCAGCAGCCCAAAGAACTCGGGACTAGCAACGCAGTATTTT. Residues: CASSPKNSGLATQYF.

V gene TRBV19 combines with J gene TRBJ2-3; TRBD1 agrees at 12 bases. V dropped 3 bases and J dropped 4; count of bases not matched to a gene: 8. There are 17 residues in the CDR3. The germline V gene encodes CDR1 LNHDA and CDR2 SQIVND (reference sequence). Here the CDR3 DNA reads TGTGCCAGTAGTATTTCGCCCGGGACAGGGGGCGCAGATACGCAGTATTTT. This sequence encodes CASSISPGTGGADTQYF.

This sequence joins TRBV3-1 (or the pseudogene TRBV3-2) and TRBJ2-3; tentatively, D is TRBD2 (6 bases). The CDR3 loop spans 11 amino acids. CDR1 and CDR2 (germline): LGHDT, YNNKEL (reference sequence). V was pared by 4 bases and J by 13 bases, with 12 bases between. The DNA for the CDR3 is TGTGCCAGCAGCCTAGGGACTTTTGAGTATTTT. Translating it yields CASSLGTFEYF.

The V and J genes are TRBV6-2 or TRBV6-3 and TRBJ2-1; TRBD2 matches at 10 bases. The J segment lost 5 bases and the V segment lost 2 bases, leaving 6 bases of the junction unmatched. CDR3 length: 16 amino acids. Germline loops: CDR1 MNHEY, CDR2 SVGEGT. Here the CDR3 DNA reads TGTGCCAGCAGTTACCGGGTAGCGGGGGGACACAATGAGCAGTTCTTC. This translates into CASSYRVAGGHNEQFF.

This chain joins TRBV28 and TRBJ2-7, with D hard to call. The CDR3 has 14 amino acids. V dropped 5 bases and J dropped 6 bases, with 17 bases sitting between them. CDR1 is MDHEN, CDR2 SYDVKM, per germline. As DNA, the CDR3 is TGTGCCAGCAGTCTAACCCCGAGTCGTGGCGAGCAGTACTTC. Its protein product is CASSLTPSRGEQYF.

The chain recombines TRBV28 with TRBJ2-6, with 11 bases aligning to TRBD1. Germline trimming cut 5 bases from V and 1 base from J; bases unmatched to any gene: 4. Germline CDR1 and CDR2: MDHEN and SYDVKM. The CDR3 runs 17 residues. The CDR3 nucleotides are TGTGCCAGCAGTCTGGACAGGGGGCATTCTGGGGCCAACGTCCTGACTTTC. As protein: CASSLDRGHSGANVLTF. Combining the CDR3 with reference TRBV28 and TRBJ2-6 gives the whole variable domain DVKVTQSSRYLVKRTGEKVFLECVQDMDHENMFWYRQDPGLGLRLIYFSYDVKMKEKGDIPEGYSVSREKKERFSLILESASTNQTSMYLCASSLDRGHSGANVLTFGAGSRLTVL.

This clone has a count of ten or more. CDR3 DNA sequence: TGTGCCAGCAGGAACTTAGGGGGACTAGAGTCAGATACGCAGTATTTT. Translating it yields CASRNLGGLESDTQYF. This chain connects TRBV7-9 to TRBJ2-3; 8 bases line up with TRBD2. The junction had 12 bases not matched to a gene; V was cut back by 6 bases and J by 4 bases. This CDR3 contains 16 residues. Germline CDR1 SEHNR, CDR2 FQNEAQ (reference sequence).

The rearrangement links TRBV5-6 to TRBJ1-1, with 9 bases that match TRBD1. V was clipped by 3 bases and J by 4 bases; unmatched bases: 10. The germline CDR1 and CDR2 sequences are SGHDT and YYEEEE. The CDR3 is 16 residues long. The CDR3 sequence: CASSSRDRDRGTEAFF. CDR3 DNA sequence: TGTGCCAGCAGCTCCCGGGACAGGGATAGGGGCACTGAAGCTTTCTTT.

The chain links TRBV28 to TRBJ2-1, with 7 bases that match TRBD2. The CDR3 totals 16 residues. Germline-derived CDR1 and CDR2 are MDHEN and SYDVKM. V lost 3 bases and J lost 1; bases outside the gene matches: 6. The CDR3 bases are TGTGCCAGCAGTTTTCCGACTAGCCTTTCCTACAATGAGCAGTTCTTC. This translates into CASSFPTSLSYNEQFF.

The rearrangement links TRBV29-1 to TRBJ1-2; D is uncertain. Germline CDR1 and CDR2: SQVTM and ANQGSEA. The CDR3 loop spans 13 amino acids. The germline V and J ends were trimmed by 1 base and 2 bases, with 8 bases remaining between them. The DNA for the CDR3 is TGCAGCGTTGAAGGGGCGGGAAACTATGGCTACACCTTC. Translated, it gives CSVEGAGNYGYTF.

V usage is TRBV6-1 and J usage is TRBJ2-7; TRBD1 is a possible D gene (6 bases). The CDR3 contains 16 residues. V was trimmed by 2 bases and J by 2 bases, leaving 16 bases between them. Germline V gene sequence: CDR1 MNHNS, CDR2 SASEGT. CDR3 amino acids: CASSEPRSRGTYEQYF. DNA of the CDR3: TGTGCCAGCAGTGAACCTCGTTCCAGGGGAACCTACGAGCAGTACTTC.

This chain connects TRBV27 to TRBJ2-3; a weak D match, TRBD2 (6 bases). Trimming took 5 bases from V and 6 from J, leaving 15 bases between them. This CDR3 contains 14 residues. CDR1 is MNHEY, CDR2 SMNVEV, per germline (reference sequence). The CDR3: CASSQPGLKDTQYF. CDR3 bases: TGTGCCAGCAGTCAGCCGGGACTCAAGGATACGCAGTATTTT.

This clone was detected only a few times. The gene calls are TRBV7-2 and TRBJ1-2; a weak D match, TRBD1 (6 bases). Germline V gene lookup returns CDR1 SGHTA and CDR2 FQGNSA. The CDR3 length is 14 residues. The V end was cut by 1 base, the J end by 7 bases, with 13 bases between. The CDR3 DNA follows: TGTGCCAGCAGCTTAGATGGGGGCGCGGGTGGCTACACCTTC. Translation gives CASSLDGGAGGYTF.

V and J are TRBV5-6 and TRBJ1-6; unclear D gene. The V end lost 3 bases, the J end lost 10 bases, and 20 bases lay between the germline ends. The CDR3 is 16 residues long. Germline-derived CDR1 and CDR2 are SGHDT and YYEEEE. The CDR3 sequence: CASSSNPGVLGSPLHF. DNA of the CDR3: TGTGCCAGCAGCTCAAACCCCGGGGTACTCGGATCACCCCTCCACTTT.